The rows below give T cell receptor beta chains drawn from one sample of a study of cytotoxic CD8 clonotypes in ibrutinib-treated CLL. Repertoires were generated with immunoSEQ multiplex PCR, while TCRdb's copy carries only in-frame clones and drops some. Of some 200,000 clones listed, roughly three quarters were seen once; the top ten hold about 6%. Sample: PBMCs, taken after 12 months of ibrutinib treatment. Source of these receptors: a human donor with chronic lymphocytic leukemia. Each CDR3 is given with its conserved first and last residue. The order of the fields is D gene, J gene, V gene, clone size, CDR3 length, CDR3 DNA, CDR3 protein. A D gene is named only where the DNA matches it firmly. Expanded clones get a size class; other rows say once, few or many, or leave the size out.

>.|TRBJ1-1|TRBV15|.|14
TGTGCCACCAGCAGAGCCCGCAGGGGCACTGAAGCTTTCTTT
CATSRARRGTEAFF
>.|TRBJ2-3|TRBV7-6|.|16
TGTGCCAGCAGCCGCTTTCGAGGAACTAGCACAGATACGCAGTATTTT
CASSRFRGTSTDTQYF
>TRBD2|TRBJ2-5|TRBV7-2|.|15
TGTGCCAGCAGCTTGGCTAGCGGGAGGCCCGGGACCCAGTACTTC
CASSLASGRPGTQYF
>.|TRBJ1-1|TRBV6-6|.|14
TGTGCCAGCAGAGAGCAGGGGAGGGACACTGAAGCTTTCTTT
CASREQGRDTEAFF
>TRBD1|TRBJ2-3|TRBV19|.|14
TGTGCCAGTGCGGACAGGGGTTTCACAGATACGCAGTATTTT
CASADRGFTDTQYF
>.|TRBJ1-1|TRBV7-3|.|13
TGTGCCAGCAGCTTAACAATGAACACTGAAGCTTTCTTT
CASSLTMNTEAFF
>TRBD1|TRBJ1-2|TRBV7-6|.|14
TGTGCCAGCAGCTTACAAAGACAGGGCTATGGCTACACCTTC
CASSLQRQGYGYTF
>.|TRBJ1-5|TRBV6-5|few|14
TGTGCCAGCAGTTACTCCGGCGGGAATCAGCCCCAGCATTTT
CASSYSGGNQPQHF
>TRBD2|TRBJ2-1|TRBV14|once|17
TGTGCCAGCAGCCAAGATGAGGGACTAGCGGGATCAGACGAGCAGTTCTTC
CASSQDEGLAGSDEQFF
>TRBD1|TRBJ1-2|TRBV27|few|15
TGTGCCAGCACCTCCCGACAGGGCACGATCTATGGCTACACCTTC
CASTSRQGTIYGYTF
>.|TRBJ1-6|TRBV6-5|.|13
TGTGCCAGCAGCCTCACTTGGGGGTCACCCCTCCACTTT
CASSLTWGSPLHF
>TRBD1|TRBJ1-2|TRBV19|few|15
TGTGCCAGTAGTACCGACGGACAGGGGGTACATGGCTACACCTTC
CASSTDGQGVHGYTF
>.|TRBJ2-6|TRBV27|.|18
TGTGCCAGCAGTTCCATCTCGCCCCGGGCGGGTGGGGCCAACGTCCTGACTTTC
CASSSISPRAGGANVLTF
>TRBD2|TRBJ2-5|TRBV6-1|.|15
TGTGCCAGCAGTGGACGGCGGGGGGGCCCCGAGACCCAGTACTTC
CASSGRRGGPETQYF
>.|TRBJ1-2|TRBV9|.|17
TGTGCCAGCAGCGTAGGTGGACGGAGCGCCCCCAGCTATGGCTACACCTTC
CASSVGGRSAPSYGYTF
>.|TRBJ2-2|TRBV5-1|once|16
TGCGCCAGCAGCTTGGACCTACAGGGAATCGACGGGGAGCTGTTTTTT
CASSLDLQGIDGELFF
>.|TRBJ2-7|TRBV5-1|.|12
TGCGCCAGCAGTCCCCCCTCCTACGAGCAGTACTTC
CASSPPSYEQYF
>TRBD1|TRBJ1-3|TRBV4-3|.|16
TGCGCCAGCAGCCAAGATGGGACAGGGGCTGGAAACACCATATATTTT
CASSQDGTGAGNTIYF
>TRBD1|TRBJ1-2|TRBV27|few|15
TGTGCCAGCAGCTCCACGAACAGGGGCCTAGGGGGCTACACCTTC
CASSSTNRGLGGYTF
>.|TRBJ2-5|TRBV15|.|16
TGTGCCACCAGCAGAGAGCAGGGACGGACCCAAGAGACCCAGTACTTC
CATSREQGRTQETQYF
>.|TRBJ1-1|TRBV20-1|.|11
TGCAGTGCTCTCAGAGGGACTGAAGCTTTCTTT
CSALRGTEAFF
>TRBD1|TRBJ2-3|TRBV9|.|16
TGTGCCAGCAGCGTAGGTATCGGACAGGGGACAGATACGCAGTATTTT
CASSVGIGQGTDTQYF
>TRBD1|TRBJ1-2|TRBV6-5|.|14
TGTGCCAGCAGTTCCACCGGGACAGGGTTCGGCTACACCTTC
CASSSTGTGFGYTF
>.|TRBJ1-2|TRBV5-1|.|15
TGCGCCAGCAGCTTCCATCAGGGGCGGGACTATGGCTACACCTTC
CASSFHQGRDYGYTF
>.|TRBJ2-7|TRBV5-1|.|14
TGCGCCAGCAGCAGGTCAGGGACCTCCTACGAGCAGTACTTC
CASSRSGTSYEQYF
>.|TRBJ2-3|TRBV5-1|.|15
TGCGCCAGCAGCACCTTCGACGGGGCCACAGATACGCAGTATTTT
CASSTFDGATDTQYF
>.|TRBJ1-3|TRBV27|.|10
TGTGCCAGCAGACAGAACACCATATATTTT
CASRQNTIYF
>.|TRBJ2-7|TRBV6-5|.|12
TGTGCCAGCAGGGGGGACTCCTACGAGCAGTACTTC
CASRGDSYEQYF
>.|TRBJ1-1|TRBV5-3|.|12
TGTGCCAGAAACCAGGGGAACACTGAAGCTTTCTTT
CARNQGNTEAFF
>TRBD2|TRBJ2-1|TRBV7-8|.|15
TGTGCCAGCAGCTCCACTAGCGGGAGTTGGGGTGAGCAGTTCTTC
CASSSTSGSWGEQFF
>TRBD1|TRBJ1-5|TRBV6-5|.|14
TGTGCCAGCAAATGGGACAGTAGCAATCAGCCCCAGCATTTT
CASKWDSSNQPQHF
>TRBD2|TRBJ2-7|TRBV6-5|.|15
TGTGCCAGCAGTTACTCTAGCGGGAGCTCCTACGAGCAGTACTTC
CASSYSSGSSYEQYF
>TRBD1|TRBJ1-2|TRBV29-1|once|17
TGCAGCGTTAAACCGGAGGGGACAGGGGGCGGCCTTAATGGCTACACCTTC
CSVKPEGTGGGLNGYTF
>.|TRBJ2-6|TRBV27|.|17
TGTGCCAGCAGTTTATTTCGCGCCAGCTCTGGGGCCAACGTCCTGACTTTC
CASSLFRASSGANVLTF
>TRBD2|TRBJ2-7|TRBV6-1|.|14
TGTGCCAGCACCCCGGGACTAGGAACTCTCGAGCAGTACTTC
CASTPGLGTLEQYF
>.|TRBJ2-3|TRBV15|.|16
TGTGCCACCAGCAGAGATGTCGGCTCTAGCACAGATACGCAGTATTTT
CATSRDVGSSTDTQYF
>.|TRBJ1-4|TRBV28|.|12
TGTGCCAGCAGTTCGGCCATGGAAAAACTGTTTTTT
CASSSAMEKLFF
>TRBD1|TRBJ2-5|TRBV5-6|.|15
TGTGCCAGCAGCCCGGGGACAGGGGTAAGGGAGACCCAGTACTTC
CASSPGTGVRETQYF
>.|TRBJ1-5|TRBV7-2|.|13
TGTGCCAGCAGCGCAGGGCCTGATCAGCCCCAGCATTTT
CASSAGPDQPQHF
>.|TRBJ2-7|TRBV28|.|15
TGTGCCAGCAGTTTCAGGGCCGGGGCCGTCTACGAGCAGTACTTC
CASSFRAGAVYEQYF
>.|TRBJ2-7|TRBV9|.|12
TGTGCCAGCAGCGACGAGACCTACGAGCAGTACTTC
CASSDETYEQYF
>TRBD1|TRBJ1-2|TRBV30|few|13
TGTGCCTGGAGTGCTGAGGGGGCCTATGGCTACACCTTC
CAWSAEGAYGYTF
>.|TRBJ1-2|TRBV30|many|13
TGTGCCTGCCACACGACAGGAGTCTATGGCTACACCTTC
CACHTTGVYGYTF
>TRBD1|TRBJ1-2|TRBV19|.|15
TGTGCCAGTAGGGTCGGGGACAGCTTTAACTATGGCTACACCTTC
CASRVGDSFNYGYTF
>.|TRBJ1-5|TRBV7-9|.|17
TGTGCCAGCAGCTGGGACACTCTCCGGGATAGCAATCAGCCCCAGCATTTT
CASSWDTLRDSNQPQHF
>.|TRBJ1-3|TRBV13|.|13
TGTGCCAGCCGGTGGAGCTCTGGAAACACCATATATTTT
CASRWSSGNTIYF
>.|TRBJ1-6|TRBV9|.|13
TGTGCCAGCAGCGTAGGCCGCAATTCACCCCTCCACTTT
CASSVGRNSPLHF
>.|TRBJ1-6|TRBV4-1|few|13
TGCGCCAGCAGCCCCGGGTCAGGTGGACCCCTCCACTTT
CASSPGSGGPLHF
>.|TRBJ1-1|TRBV9|.|15
TGTGCCAGCAGCCCGCGGGGCAGGCAGAACACTGAAGCTTTCTTT
CASSPRGRQNTEAFF
>.|TRBJ2-3|TRBV6-1|.|15
TGTGCCAGCAGTGAAAGGATGTTTGGTACAGATACGCAGTATTTT
CASSERMFGTDTQYF
>TRBD2|TRBJ2-2|TRBV28|.|16
TGTGCCAGCAGTACCCGACTAGCGGCGAACACCGGGGAGCTGTTTTTT
CASSTRLAANTGELFF
>TRBD1|TRBJ2-5|TRBV2|.|13
TGTGCTGGGACAGGGACTTTTCGGGAGACCCAGTACTTC
CAGTGTFRETQYF
>.|TRBJ2-1|TRBV30|.|14
TGTGCCTGGTCTCCAGACCGGGGATACAATGAGCAGTTCTTC
CAWSPDRGYNEQFF
>.|TRBJ1-1|TRBV19|.|13
TGTGCCAGTAGTTGGGCCTCGAACACTGAAGCTTTCTTT
CASSWASNTEAFF
>.|TRBJ2-3|TRBV7-9|.|14
TGTGCCAGCAGCTCCTCAATTAGGACAGATACGCAGTATTTT
CASSSSIRTDTQYF
>TRBD2|TRBJ2-2|TRBV7-9|.|16
TGTGCCAGCAGACCCGGGGGGGGACAAACCACCGGGGAGCTGTTTTTT
CASRPGGGQTTGELFF
>.|TRBJ1-5|TRBV29-1|few|13
TGCAGCGTTGCCGTTGACACCTATCAGCCCCAGCATTTT
CSVAVDTYQPQHF
>TRBD2|TRBJ2-1|TRBV7-2|.|16
TGTGCCAGCAGGCGGGAGGGACTAGCGGTCTACAATGAGCAGTTCTTC
CASRREGLAVYNEQFF
>.|TRBJ1-2|TRBV20-1|.|11
TGCAGTGCCAGGACGGTCGATGGCTACACCTTC
CSARTVDGYTF